These 3 T cell receptor beta chains were all obtained from the same sample, sequenced in a study of blood T cell repertoires in COVID-19. Method: immunoSEQ multiplex PCR; TCRdb's copy keeps in-frame clones and lacks some. The sample comprises fewer than 200,000 clones, 85% of which are singletons, and approximately 8.2% rests with the top ten. Sequenced sample: peripheral blood. These receptors were taken from a woman of 80 years or more with COVID-19, enrolled during active disease.

The chain links TRBV7-2 to TRBJ2-1; 9 bases map to TRBD1. With 1 base clipped from V and 8 bases from J, the junction kept 6 bases outside the gene matches. The CDR3 covers 15 residues. From germline, CDR1 is SGHTA and CDR2 FQGNSA. The DNA of the CDR3 is TGTGCCAGCAGCTTAGTGACAGGGGGAAGGTATGAGCAGTTCTTC. Translated, it gives CASSLVTGGRYEQFF.

V gene TRBV6-5 combines with J gene TRBJ2-2; TRBD2 might be the D (5 bases). V dropped 6 bases and J dropped 4 bases, with 9 bases sitting between them. Germline V CDR1 and CDR2: MNHEY, SVGAGI. This CDR3 is built from 13 residues. This CDR3 is CASRDWGTGELFF. The CDR3 DNA is TGTGCCAGCAGGGACTGGGGCACCGGGGAGCTGTTTTTT.

V is TRBV10-3 and J is TRBJ2-3; 7 bases fit TRBD2. CDR1 and CDR2 (germline): ENHRY, SYGVKD. This CDR3 has 11 residues. Trimming took 6 bases from V and 10 from J; bases not matched to a gene: 4. The chain's CDR3 is CAISQRDAQYF. The CDR3 region has the DNA TGTGCCATCAGCCAGCGGGATGCGCAGTATTTT.